This T cell receptor (beta chain) comes out of a study of blood T cell repertoires in COVID-19. Study information: Samples representing acute and convalescent COVID-19 were sourced from the United States, Italy and Spain. The cDNA or gDNA used as material had been derived from T cells, B-cell-depleted T cells, or PBMCs.

Method: immunoSEQ multiplex PCR; TCRdb's copy keeps in-frame clones and lacks some. This sample has about 240,000 clones, with approximately 86% found just once. The CDR3 contains 18 residues. J gave up 7 bases and V 7 bases, and 14 bases lay outside the gene matches. The V gene's germline CDR1 is LNHDA and CDR2 SQIVND (reference sequence). The receptor was derived from an older woman with active or convalescent COVID-19. This chain connects TRBV19 to TRBJ2-1; TRBD2 matches at 15 bases. The sample comprised peripheral blood. The CDR3 protein is CASTEGLAGGAYGNEQFF. The CDR3 region has the DNA TGTGCCAGTACCGAGGGACTAGCGGGGGGAGCGTATGGGAATGAGCAGTTCTTC.